The present T cell receptor beta chain was sequenced within a study of CXCR3-negative and CXCR3-positive naive CD8 T cells. CDR3 length equals 17 residues. CDR1 SEHNR and CDR2 FQNEAQ come from the germline V gene (reference sequence). Study conclusions and caveats: CXCR3-positive naive cells had TRB CDR3s that were more hydrophobic than CXCR3-negative naive cells had.

Concerning this clonotype: The antigen remains unidentified.

5' RACE that incorporated UMI labels was used to prepare the TRB cDNA libraries. TCRdb re-called the 5' RACE reads, yielding one record per CDR3 amino acid sequence without DNA. The sample has some 150,000 distinct CDR3 sequences. This TCR derives from a human donor in good health. Some clones in this sample may be carry-over from other donors' samples. The chain joins TRBV7-9 to TRBJ2-6; TCRdb's D call, TRBD1, is unchecked because there is no DNA. Source material: naive CXCR3+ CD8+ T cells from blood. Subset specified: CD45RO-CCR7+CD27+CD95- naive CD8+ T cells expressing CXCR3 (TNR3+). The CDR3 loop is CASSTPLDTSGANVLTF.